The T cell receptor (beta chain) under discussion was sequenced for a study of blood T cell repertoires in COVID-19. About the research overall: Samples of COVID-19 (acute and convalescent) were obtained from the United States, Italy and Spain. T cells, B-cell-depleted T cells, or PBMCs provided the cDNA or gDNA that served as material.

Germline assignment: CDR1 SGHKS and CDR2 YYEKEE (reference sequence). The CDR3 contains 17 residues. V was shortened by 4 bases and J by 7 bases, with 21 bases between the two germline ends. Per the original methods: Quantification of nucleated cells was approximated via reference gene primer amplification. Clones were sequenced by immunoSEQ multiplex PCR, and TCRdb holds only the in-frame ones, with some missing. Clone size and V and J calls were adopted from that table, with D and trimming inferred from the DNA. The table lists more than 110,000 clones, approximately 80% of them singletons, with approximately 1.6% in the top ten. Everyone who took part was roughly 18 to 95 years old, and they came from 20 to 25 US areas.

The sequenced material came from PBMCs or T cells enriched from blood (not recorded which). The TCR sequence derives from a woman younger than 35 who had been exposed to COVID-19. The rearrangement links TRBV5-5 to TRBJ1-6; D perhaps matches TRBD1 (6 bases). The CDR3 loop reads CASSTGQLNVGNSPLHF. For the CDR3, the DNA is TGTGCCAGCAGCACGGGACAACTAAACGTGGGAAATTCACCCCTCCACTTT.